Listed below are T cell receptor beta chains from one sample, sequenced in a study of cytomegalovirus exposure and HLA in healthy donors. TCRdb's table, derived via immunoSEQ multiplex PCR, lists solely in-frame clones and lacks some. The repertoire has about 160,000 clones, over 70% of them found once; the top ten carry around 1.3%. Sequenced input: PBMCs. All receptors come from a man aged 50 to 60 in good health and CMV-seropositive. Both conserved end residues are trimmed from each CDR3. A D gene is named only where the DNA matches it firmly. Size tells how often a clone was seen (once, few, many) or the class of an expanded clone, and some rows leave it out.

TRBD1 TRBV7-3 - ASSSFRGNEQF
- TRBV29-1 - SVEPGSYYGYT
TRBD2 TRBV11-2 - ASSLGAGVFRNEQF
- TRBV27 - ASSFAARGGGYT
- TRBV5-5 - ASSLRGNTEAF
TRBD2 TRBV9 - ASSPRLATSTDTQY
TRBD2 TRBV28 - ASGTIAGTHEQY
TRBD2 TRBV7-9 - ASSSQQAGGSYEQY
TRBD1 TRBV6-1 - ATHPPRQGRNEQY
- TRBV28 - ASSSTGLLTGNTIY
- TRBV10-3 - AINNRAGVAF
- TRBV11-3 - ASSLVGGDEQF
TRBD1 TRBV9 - ASSVSGTGEDGYT
- TRBV19 - ASSSGFSQPQH
TRBD1 TRBV27 - ASSGQDRRNIQY
TRBD1 TRBV7-2 - ASSVGTVEKLF
- TRBV6-1 - ASRGGGYVDQPQH
TRBD1 TRBV19 - ASSIPGTGSSGYT
- TRBV7-9 - ASSPGRGETQY
TRBD1 TRBV28 - ASNYDRVDEKLF
- TRBV6-5 - ASSLQTNTEAF
TRBD1 TRBV27 - ASSSQDRIQETQY
TRBD2 TRBV7-2 - ASSLSSGGSDGNEQF
TRBD2 TRBV30 - AWAGLAGVGELF
- TRBV27 - ASSLANTQY
- TRBV27 few ASRSSGELF
TRBD2 TRBV4-2 - ASSQGTSGTGTDTQY
TRBD2 TRBV9 - ASSVALAGLNEQF
TRBD2 TRBV28 - ASSPPLAGGSEQY
- TRBV28 - ASSLLGTVYGYT
TRBD1 TRBV28 - ASSSPTGKMVDTQY
- TRBV28 - ASSLLSGQTSGNTIY
- TRBV2 - ASSEVGGTQH
TRBD1 TRBV4-1 - ASSRGQGSYEQY
TRBD1 TRBV28 - ASLGQPNTGELF
- TRBV30 few AWSWQGNEKLF
- TRBV14 - ASSRGLQETQY